These 20 T cell receptor beta chains were sequenced from one sample in a study of T cell responses to AZD1222 COVID-19 vaccine. Method: immunoSEQ multiplex PCR; TCRdb's copy keeps in-frame clones and lacks some. The table records nearly 80,000 clones, 80% of them present only once. Sequenced material: peripheral blood, taken on day 0 of AZD1222 vaccination. These receptors were collected from an adult in good health.

This clone was detected only once. The chain joins TRBV11-2 to TRBJ1-5; D may be TRBD1 (5 bases). Trimming took off 5 bases at V and 3 bases at J, with 8 bases between the two ends. The CDR3 has 13 residues. CDR1 is SGHAT, CDR2 FQNNGV, per germline. CDR3 in amino acids: CASSRGHNQPQHF. CDR3 DNA sequence: TGTGCCAGCAGCCGCGGACACAATCAGCCCCAGCATTTT.

This clone was observed once. This chain links TRBV27 with TRBJ2-1, with 7 bases fitting TRBD1. The CDR3 has 13 residues. The V gene's germline CDR1 is MNHEY and CDR2 SMNVEV (reference sequence). Trimming cost V 8 bases and J 1 base; bases outside gene matches: 2. CDR3 DNA: TGTGCCAGCGGGGACAGATCCTACAATGAGCAGTTCTTC. It specifies CASGDRSYNEQFF.

The chain has TRBV5-4 and TRBJ2-2; D not resolved. Germline values: CDR1 SGHNT, CDR2 YYREEE (reference sequence). Trimming left V 0 bases short and J 5 bases short, with 8 bases between. This CDR3 has 14 residues. CDR3 in amino acids: CASSLEVTTGELFF. CDR3 coding DNA: TGTGCCAGCAGCTTGGAAGTGACAACCGGGGAGCTGTTTTTT.

This clone was found once. The V gene is TRBV5-1, the J gene TRBJ2-3; D not resolved. Trimming pared 4 bases from V and 1 base from J, leaving 7 bases between. Germline V CDR1 and CDR2: SGHRS, YFSETQ. CDR3 length equals 13 residues. CDR3: CASSLVGTDTQYF. For the CDR3, the DNA is TGCGCCAGCAGCCTAGTGGGCACAGATACGCAGTATTTT.

This chain links TRBV6-6 with TRBJ2-2; D is perhaps TRBD1 (5 bases). Per germline, CDR1 MNHNY and CDR2 SVGAGI (reference sequence). The CDR3 extends over 16 amino acids. V lost 5 bases and J lost 0, with 13 bases in between. For the CDR3, the DNA is TGTGCCAGCAGTCGACGACAGATAGCGAACACCGGGGAGCTGTTTTTT. This encodes CASSRRQIANTGELFF.

The gene calls are TRBV3-1 (or the pseudogene TRBV3-2) and TRBJ2-7; D gene unclear. Per germline, CDR1 LGHDT and CDR2 YNNKEL (reference sequence). This CDR3 spans 12 amino acids. Deletions cut 0 bases from V and 8 bases from J, with 8 bases between. CDR3 loop: CASSQDYVKQYF. In nucleotides, the CDR3 is TGTGCCAGCAGCCAAGATTACGTAAAGCAGTACTTC.

The chain combines TRBV5-1 with TRBJ2-6, with D tentatively TRBD2 (6 bases). Trimming pared 6 bases from V and 4 bases from J, leaving 14 bases between. The germline V gene has CDR1 SGHRS and CDR2 YFSETQ. This CDR3 has 15 amino acids. CDR3 sequence: CASTPGVFGANVLTF. CDR3 DNA sequence: TGCGCCAGCACCCCGGGGGTTTTCGGGGCCAACGTCCTGACTTTC. Variable domain in full (rest from reference TRBV5-1 and TRBJ2-6): KAGVTQTPRYLIKTRGQQVTLSCSPISGHRSVSWYQQTPGQGLQFLFEYFSETQRNKGNFPGRFSGRQFSNSRSEMNVSTLELGDSALYLCASTPGVFGANVLTFGAGSRLTVL.

V gene TRBV5-6 combines with J gene TRBJ1-1; D is ambiguous. Trimming removed 4 bases from V and 1 base from J, with 14 bases in between. The CDR3 has 15 amino acids. Germline values: CDR1 SGHDT, CDR2 YYEEEE. CDR3 amino acids: CASSIPLTGNTEAFF. In DNA form, the CDR3 reads TGTGCCAGCAGCATCCCCCTCACGGGGAACACTGAAGCTTTCTTT.

The chain joins TRBV14 to TRBJ1-1, with TRBD1 as a possible D gene (5 bases). The V and J ends lost 1 base and 0 bases respectively, with 18 bases between them. The CDR3 is made up of 18 amino acids. Germline V gene sequence: CDR1 SGHDN, CDR2 FVKESK. CDR3 residues: CASSQGDSYTSMNTEAFF. The CDR3 nucleotides read TGTGCCAGCAGCCAAGGAGACAGCTACACATCCATGAACACTGAAGCTTTCTTT.

The chain couples TRBV3-1 (or the pseudogene TRBV3-2) to TRBJ2-2; D call uncertain. The CDR3 is made up of 19 amino acids. Trimming shortened V by 0 bases and J by 4 bases, and 21 bases separated the two germline ends. Germline-derived CDR1 and CDR2 are LGHDT and YNNKEL (reference sequence). The DNA of the CDR3 is TGTGCCAGCAGCCAAGAAACCTGGGCCGGCAGGCTTTCCACCGGGGAGCTGTTTTTT. It encodes CASSQETWAGRLSTGELFF.

The chain is built from TRBV4-1 and TRBJ1-2, with 10 bases aligning to TRBD1. From germline, CDR1 is MGHRA and CDR2 YSYEKL. The CDR3 length is 16 residues. V lost 0 bases and J lost 6; bases outside the gene matches: 7. CDR3 residues: CASSQERRQGANGYTF. As DNA, the CDR3 is TGCGCCAGCAGCCAAGAACGGAGACAGGGGGCAAATGGCTACACCTTC.

The CDR3: CASSAGGQSNEKLFF. The CDR3, as DNA: TGTGCCAGCAGCGCGGGGGGACAAAGTAATGAAAAACTGTTTTTT. The chain carries TRBV9 and TRBJ1-4; the D gene is possibly TRBD1 (6 bases). The CDR3 runs 15 residues. Germline CDR1 reads SGDLS; CDR2 reads YYNGEE. Trimming removed 3 bases from V and 4 bases from J, with 13 bases in between.

The chain has TRBV11-2 and TRBJ2-4, with TRBD2 matching over 7 bases. With 3 bases clipped from V and 2 bases from J, the junction kept 1 base outside the gene matches. Germline V gives CDR1 SGHAT, CDR2 FQNNGV. The CDR3 is made up of 14 amino acids. CDR3: CASSLSGTKNIQYF. The CDR3 DNA is TGTGCCAGCAGCTTGAGCGGGACCAAAAACATTCAGTACTTC. The whole variable domain, filled in from reference TRBV11-2 and TRBJ2-4, reads EAGVAQSPRYKIIEKRQSVAFWCNPISGHATLYWYQQILGQGPKLLIQFQNNGVVDDSQLPKDRFSAERLKGVDSTLKIQPAKLEDSAVYLCASSLSGTKNIQYFGAGTRLSVL.

Written as DNA, the CDR3 is TGTGCCAGCTCGCCTCGACGGGATGAGGGCTACACCTTC. Translating it yields CASSPRRDEGYTF. This chain uses TRBV18 with TRBJ1-2; D remains unclear. Trimming removed 6 bases from V and 8 bases from J, with 16 bases in between. CDR3 size: 13 residues. Germline-derived CDR1 and CDR2 are KGHSH and LQKENI.

CDR3 amino acids: CASSYSGSSYEQYF. The CDR3 DNA is TGTGCCAGCAGTTATAGCGGGAGCTCCTACGAGCAGTACTTC. V gene TRBV27 combines with J gene TRBJ2-7, with 9 bases identical to TRBD2. This CDR3 comprises 14 residues. Trimming removed 4 bases from V and 0 bases from J; junction bases left unmatched: 1. Germline V CDR1 and CDR2: MNHEY, SMNVEV (reference sequence).

J is TRBJ1-2 and V is TRBV19, with 7 bases matching TRBD1. The CDR3 is made up of 15 amino acids. CDR1 is LNHDA, CDR2 SQIVND, per germline (reference sequence). Unmatched junction bases numbered 14, after V lost 9 bases and J lost 4 bases. The CDR3 loop is CASHTLGGGSYGYTF. The CDR3 DNA follows: TGTGCCAGCCATACCCTGGGAGGGGGCAGCTATGGCTACACCTTC.

The rearrangement uses TRBV6-1 and TRBJ1-5, with TRBD1 matching 7 bases. After removal of 1 base from V and 4 bases from J, the junction contained 4 bases not matched to a gene. This CDR3 region has 15 residues. Germline V CDR1 and CDR2: MNHNS, SASEGT. The CDR3 is CASSEGTGANQPQHF. The CDR3 coding sequence is TGTGCCAGCAGTGAAGGAACAGGGGCAAATCAGCCCCAGCATTTT.

This clone was seen only a few times. The V call is TRBV29-1, the J call TRBJ2-7, with D possibly TRBD2 on 5 matching bases. The V gene's germline CDR1 is SQVTM and CDR2 ANQGSEA. V shed 2 bases and J shed 3 bases, with 8 bases lying between them. This CDR3 region has 12 residues. In nucleotides, the CDR3 is TGCAGCGTTGAAAAAAGCGGCTACGAGCAGTACTTC. Translation gives CSVEKSGYEQYF.

This chain links TRBV30 with TRBJ2-5; TRBD1 is a possible D gene (5 bases). This CDR3 has 13 residues. The ends were cut back, 2 bases at V and 4 bases at J, with 11 bases in the middle. Germline CDR1 reads GTSNPN; CDR2 reads SVGIG (reference sequence). DNA for the CDR3: TGTGCCTGGAGTTTCTGGGGCGGAGAGACCCAGTACTTC. Encoded protein: CAWSFWGGETQYF. The entire variable domain, with the rest obtained from reference TRBV30 and TRBJ2-5, is as follows: SQTIHQWPATLVQPVGSPLSLECTVEGTSNPNLYWYRQAAGRGLQLLFYSVGIGQISSEVPQNLSASRPQDRQFILSSKKLLLSDSGFYLCAWSFWGGETQYFGPGTRLLVL.

This chain connects TRBV2 to TRBJ2-7, with D uncertain. The CDR3 extends over 11 amino acids. V was pared by 6 bases and J by 0 bases, with 3 bases between. The germline gives CDR1 SNHLY, CDR2 FYNNEI. CDR3 sequence: CASRVSYEQYF. The CDR3, as DNA: TGTGCCAGCAGGGTCTCCTACGAGCAGTACTTC.